Listed below are T cell receptor beta chains from one sample, sequenced in a study of Ad26.COV2.S vaccination and SARS-CoV-2 variants. Using immunoSEQ multiplex PCR, the repertoire was profiled, and TCRdb retains in-frame clones only, with some absent. This table has roughly 350,000 clones, more than 85% appearing once. The sequences come from peripheral blood, collected in a trial of Ad26.COV2.S vaccine versus placebo. These receptors were collected from a person between 18 and 65 years old who received the Ad26.COV2.S COVID-19 vaccine or a placebo. The CDR3 runs from the conserved cysteine through the conserved F or W. Fields, in order: clone size, D gene, J gene, V gene, CDR3 protein, CDR3 DNA. A D gene is named only where the DNA matches it firmly. Not every row has a clone size; where given, it reads once, few, many or a size class.

size: .; D: TRBD2; J: TRBJ2-7; V: TRBV28; CDR3: CASRTPTSGGYEQYF; DNA: TGTGCCAGCCGCACCCCGACTAGCGGGGGTTACGAGCAGTACTTC
size: few; D: .; J: TRBJ2-2; V: TRBV6-1; CDR3: CASSDRGVGELFF; DNA: TGTGCCAGCAGTGACAGGGGCGTCGGGGAGCTGTTTTTT
size: .; D: .; J: TRBJ2-1; V: TRBV5-1; CDR3: CASSLMGQSYNEQFF; DNA: TGCGCCAGCAGCTTAATGGGCCAATCCTACAATGAGCAGTTCTTC
size: .; D: .; J: TRBJ2-3; V: TRBV7-9; CDR3: CASSPRGGPDTQYF; DNA: TGTGCCAGCAGCCCGAGGGGGGGGCCAGATACGCAGTATTTT
size: .; D: .; J: TRBJ2-1; V: TRBV5-1; CDR3: CASSFWLAANNEQFF; DNA: TGCGCCAGCAGCTTTTGGCTTGCGGCCAACAATGAGCAGTTCTTC
size: .; D: .; J: TRBJ2-7; V: TRBV5-1; CDR3: CASSLGAGDEQYF; DNA: TGCGCCAGCAGCTTGGGGGCAGGGGACGAGCAGTACTTC
size: .; D: .; J: TRBJ2-2; V: TRBV2; CDR3: CASSEQGGTGELFF; DNA: TGTGCCAGCAGTGAGCAGGGTGGCACCGGGGAGCTGTTTTTT
size: once; D: .; J: TRBJ1-3; V: TRBV19; CDR3: CASSDESHTVHSGNTIYF; DNA: TGTGCCAGTAGCGATGAGTCCCACACAGTTCACTCTGGAAACACCATATATTTT
size: .; D: .; J: TRBJ2-5; V: TRBV30; CDR3: CAWSVRLPEETQYF; DNA: TGTGCCTGGAGTGTACGGCTCCCGGAGGAGACCCAGTACTTC
size: .; D: .; J: TRBJ1-5; V: TRBV6-2/TRBV6-3; CDR3: CASSYRADQPQHF; DNA: TGTGCCAGCAGTTACCGGGCCGATCAGCCCCAGCATTTT
size: .; D: TRBD1; J: TRBJ2-7; V: TRBV13; CDR3: CASSFQGASEQYF; DNA: TGTGCCAGCAGCTTTCAGGGGGCGAGCGAGCAGTACTTC
size: .; D: TRBD1; J: TRBJ2-3; V: TRBV5-1; CDR3: CASSRNTGGADTQYF; DNA: TGCGCCAGCAGCCGCAATACAGGGGGCGCAGATACGCAGTATTTT
size: .; D: .; J: TRBJ2-1; V: TRBV10-3; CDR3: CAISESKLREQFF; DNA: TGTGCCATCAGTGAGTCGAAACTGCGGGAGCAGTTCTTC
size: .; D: .; J: TRBJ1-5; V: TRBV5-6; CDR3: CASSKRRGPQPQHF; DNA: TGTGCCAGCAGTAAAAGACGGGGCCCACAGCCCCAGCATTTT